This T cell receptor beta chain stems from a study of blood T cell repertoires in COVID-19. Losses at the gene ends were 1 base for V and 3 bases for J; bases not matched to a gene: 10. This CDR3 spans 17 amino acids. The germline V gene has CDR1 MNHEY and CDR2 SVGEGT. Methods used by the authors: By means of reference gene primer amplification, nucleated cell counts were estimated. Produced via immunoSEQ multiplex PCR; TCRdb's table is partial and in-frame only. D and trimming come from the DNA, and the V and J calls and clone size come from that table. This table holds tens of thousands of clones, approximately 86% found once.

V gene TRBV6-2 or TRBV6-3 combines with J gene TRBJ2-7; 9 nucleotides agree with TRBD1. Sequenced material: peripheral blood. The source of this sequence is a man in his fifties with active COVID-19. CDR3 sequence: CASSYFPRDRVSYEQYF. CDR3 bases: TGTGCCAGCAGTTACTTCCCCCGGGACAGGGTTAGCTACGAGCAGTACTTC.